This T cell receptor beta chain emerged from a study of blood T cell repertoires in COVID-19. Assay: immunoSEQ multiplex PCR; the TCRdb copy retains only in-frame clones and omits some. The sample has 300,000 to 350,000 clones; roughly 86% are singletons. The study drew participants aged about 18 to 89 years from some 25 US areas. Allocation to cohorts depended on clinical history reported by the participants. Germline-derived CDR1 and CDR2 are SGHAT and FQNNGV. V was trimmed by 2 bases and J by 2 bases, leaving 10 bases between them. This CDR3 comprises 14 residues. This clone showed up just a few times.

Sample: PBMCs or T cells enriched from blood (not recorded which). The sequence derives from a woman younger than 35 who had recovered from COVID-19. The rearrangement uses TRBV11-2 and TRBJ2-7; D call uncertain. The CDR3 DNA reads as TGTGCCAGCAGCTTAAGGCCTAGGACCTACGAGCAGTACTTC. This gives the protein CASSLRPRTYEQYF.